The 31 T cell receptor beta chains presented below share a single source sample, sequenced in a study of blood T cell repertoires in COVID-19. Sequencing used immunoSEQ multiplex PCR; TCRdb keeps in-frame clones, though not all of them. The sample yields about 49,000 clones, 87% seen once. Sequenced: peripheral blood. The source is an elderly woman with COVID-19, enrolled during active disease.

CDR3 bases: TGTGCCAGCTCAGGATACAGGGGGCGCGGTGAAAAACTGTTTTTT. Its protein product is CASSGYRGRGEKLFF. The rearrangement uses TRBV18 and TRBJ1-4; 9 bases match TRBD1. The ends lost 5 bases at V and 7 bases at J; junction bases unmatched: 8. The CDR3 loop spans 15 amino acids. Germline V lookup: CDR1 KGHSH, CDR2 LQKENI.

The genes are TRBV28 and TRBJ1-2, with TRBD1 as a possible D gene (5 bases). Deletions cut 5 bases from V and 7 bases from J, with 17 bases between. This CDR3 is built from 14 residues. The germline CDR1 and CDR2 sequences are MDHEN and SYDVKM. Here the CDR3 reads CASSTSGRTLGYTF. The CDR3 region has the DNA TGTGCCAGCAGTACTTCAGGGAGGACGCTTGGCTACACCTTC.

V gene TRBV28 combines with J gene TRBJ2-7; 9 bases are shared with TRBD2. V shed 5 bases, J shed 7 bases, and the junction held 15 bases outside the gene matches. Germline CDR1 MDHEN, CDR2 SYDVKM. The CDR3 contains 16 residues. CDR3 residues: CASSTGWGLARGEQYF. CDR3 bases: TGTGCCAGCAGTACGGGGTGGGGACTAGCCCGAGGGGAGCAGTACTTC.

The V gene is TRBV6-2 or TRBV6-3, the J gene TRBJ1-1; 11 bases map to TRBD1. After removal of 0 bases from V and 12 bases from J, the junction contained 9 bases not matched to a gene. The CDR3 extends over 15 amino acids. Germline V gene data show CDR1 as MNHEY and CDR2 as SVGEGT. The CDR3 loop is CASSYSRTGGLESFF. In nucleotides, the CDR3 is TGTGCCAGCAGTTACTCTAGGACAGGGGGCCTCGAGTCTTTCTTT.

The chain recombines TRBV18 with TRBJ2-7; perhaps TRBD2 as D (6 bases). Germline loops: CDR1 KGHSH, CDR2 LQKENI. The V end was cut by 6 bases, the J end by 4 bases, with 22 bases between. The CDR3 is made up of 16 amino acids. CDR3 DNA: TGTGCCAGCTCCATTACCCCCGGGCGGGACGGATACGAGCAGTACTTC. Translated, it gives CASSITPGRDGYEQYF.

CDR3 amino acids: CSARTTNYGYTF. In DNA form, the CDR3 reads TGCAGCGCCCGGACAACTAACTATGGCTACACCTTC. V is TRBV29-1 and J is TRBJ1-2; possibly TRBD1 for D (5 bases). Trimming took 7 bases from V and 0 from J, leaving 9 bases between them. The CDR3 is 12 amino acids. Germline V CDR1 and CDR2: SQVTM, ANQGSEA.

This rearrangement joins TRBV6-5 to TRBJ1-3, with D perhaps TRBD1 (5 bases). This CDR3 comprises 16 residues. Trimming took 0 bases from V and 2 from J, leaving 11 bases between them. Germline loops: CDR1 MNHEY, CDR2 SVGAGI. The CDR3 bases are TGTGCCAGCAGTTACTCTCCCCCCAGGGCTGGAAACACCATATATTTT. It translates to CASSYSPPRAGNTIYF.

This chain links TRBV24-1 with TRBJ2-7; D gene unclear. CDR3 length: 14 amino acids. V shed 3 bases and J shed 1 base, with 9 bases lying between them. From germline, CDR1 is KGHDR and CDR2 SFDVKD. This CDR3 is CATSDPTLSYEQYF. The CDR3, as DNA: TGTGCCACCAGTGATCCCACACTATCCTACGAGCAGTACTTC.

CDR3 sequence: CASTPGGTVKKLFF. CDR3 in DNA: TGTGCCAGCACCCCAGGTGGGACAGTGAAAAAACTGTTTTTT. The V and J genes are TRBV6-2 or TRBV6-3 and TRBJ1-4; 7 bases agree with TRBD1. The CDR3 loop spans 14 amino acids. Germline assignment: CDR1 MNHEY and CDR2 SVGEGT. V lost 7 bases and J lost 9; bases outside the gene matches: 11.

CDR3 DNA: TGTGCCAGCAGCCTGCTCCCGGGACTTGGCTACGAGCAGTACTTC. It codes for CASSLLPGLGYEQYF. This rearrangement joins TRBV7-3 to TRBJ2-7, with D perhaps matching TRBD2 (6 bases). The germline V gene has CDR1 SGHTA and CDR2 FQGTGA. Trimming removed 5 bases at V and 3 bases at J, with 17 bases between. The CDR3 runs to 15 residues.

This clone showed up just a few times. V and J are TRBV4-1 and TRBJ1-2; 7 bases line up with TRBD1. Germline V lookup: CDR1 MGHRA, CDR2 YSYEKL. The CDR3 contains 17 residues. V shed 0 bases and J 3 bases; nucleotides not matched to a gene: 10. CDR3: CASSQDLLAGQYYGYTF. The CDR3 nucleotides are TGCGCCAGCAGCCAAGATCTGTTGGCGGGACAGTACTATGGCTACACCTTC.

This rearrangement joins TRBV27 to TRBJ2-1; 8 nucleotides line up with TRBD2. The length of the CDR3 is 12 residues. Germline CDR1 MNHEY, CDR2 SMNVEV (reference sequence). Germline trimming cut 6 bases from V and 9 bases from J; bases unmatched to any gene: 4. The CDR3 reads CASSPGGPEQFF. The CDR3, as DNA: TGTGCCAGCAGCCCGGGGGGGCCTGAGCAGTTCTTC.

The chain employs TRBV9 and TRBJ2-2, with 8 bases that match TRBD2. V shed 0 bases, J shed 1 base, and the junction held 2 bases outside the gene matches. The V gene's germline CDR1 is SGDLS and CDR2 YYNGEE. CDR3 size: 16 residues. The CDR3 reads CASSVGLAGNTGELFF. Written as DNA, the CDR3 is TGTGCCAGCAGCGTAGGGCTAGCGGGGAACACCGGGGAGCTGTTTTTT.

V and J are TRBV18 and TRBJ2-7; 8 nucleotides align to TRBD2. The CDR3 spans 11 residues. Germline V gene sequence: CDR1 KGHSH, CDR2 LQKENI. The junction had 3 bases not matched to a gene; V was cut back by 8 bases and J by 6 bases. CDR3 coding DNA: TGTGCCAGCCGCGGGGGGCTCGAGCAGTACTTC. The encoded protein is CASRGGLEQYF.

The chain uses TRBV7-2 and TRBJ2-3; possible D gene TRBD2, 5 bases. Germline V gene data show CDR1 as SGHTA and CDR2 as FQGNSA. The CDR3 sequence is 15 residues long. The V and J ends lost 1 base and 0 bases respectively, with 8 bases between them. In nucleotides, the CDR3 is TGTGCCAGCAGCTTAGGTACGGGAAGCACAGATACGCAGTATTTT. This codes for CASSLGTGSTDTQYF. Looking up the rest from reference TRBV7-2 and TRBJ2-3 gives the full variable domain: GAGVSQSPSNKVTEKGKDVELRCDPISGHTALYWYRQSLGQGLEFLIYFQGNSAPDKSGLPSDRFSAERTGGSVSTLTIQRTQQEDSAVYLCASSLGTGSTDTQYFGPGTRLTVL.

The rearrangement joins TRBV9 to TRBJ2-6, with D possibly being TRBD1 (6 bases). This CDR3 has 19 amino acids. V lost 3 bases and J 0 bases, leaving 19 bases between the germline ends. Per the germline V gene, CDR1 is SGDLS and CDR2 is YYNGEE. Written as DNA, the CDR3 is TGTGCCAGCAGCGCAGCATTAGGGGGACGGAACTCTGGGGCCAACGTCCTGACTTTC. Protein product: CASSAALGGRNSGANVLTF.

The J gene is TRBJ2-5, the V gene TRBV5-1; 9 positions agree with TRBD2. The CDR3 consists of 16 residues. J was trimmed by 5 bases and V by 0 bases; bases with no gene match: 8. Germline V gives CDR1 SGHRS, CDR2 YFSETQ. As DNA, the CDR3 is TGCGCCAGCAGCTTGGGGTTAGCGGGGGCCAAGGAGACCCAGTACTTC. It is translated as CASSLGLAGAKETQYF.

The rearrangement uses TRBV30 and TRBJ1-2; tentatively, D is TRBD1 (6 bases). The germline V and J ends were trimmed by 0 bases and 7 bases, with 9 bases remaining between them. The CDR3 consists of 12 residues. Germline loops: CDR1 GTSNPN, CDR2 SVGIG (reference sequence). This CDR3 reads CAWSVPRGGYTF. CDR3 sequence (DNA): TGTGCCTGGAGTGTACCCAGGGGTGGCTACACCTTC. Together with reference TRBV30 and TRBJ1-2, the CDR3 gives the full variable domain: SQTIHQWPATLVQPVGSPLSLECTVEGTSNPNLYWYRQAAGRGLQLLFYSVGIGQISSEVPQNLSASRPQDRQFILSSKKLLLSDSGFYLCAWSVPRGGYTFGSGTRLTVV.

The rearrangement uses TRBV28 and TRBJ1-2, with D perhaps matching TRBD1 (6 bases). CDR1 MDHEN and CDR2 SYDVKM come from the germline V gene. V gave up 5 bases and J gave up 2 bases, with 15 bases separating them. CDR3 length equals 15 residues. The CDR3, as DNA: TGTGCCAGCAGTGCCCCAGGGGTTGTAAACTATGGCTACACCTTC. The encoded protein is CASSAPGVVNYGYTF.

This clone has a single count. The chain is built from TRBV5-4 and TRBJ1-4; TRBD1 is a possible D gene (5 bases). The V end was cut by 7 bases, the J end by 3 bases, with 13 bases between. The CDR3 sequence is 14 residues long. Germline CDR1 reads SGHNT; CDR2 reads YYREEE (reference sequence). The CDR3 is CASRRGGANEKLFF. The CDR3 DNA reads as TGTGCCAGCCGACGTGGGGGGGCTAATGAAAAACTGTTTTTT.

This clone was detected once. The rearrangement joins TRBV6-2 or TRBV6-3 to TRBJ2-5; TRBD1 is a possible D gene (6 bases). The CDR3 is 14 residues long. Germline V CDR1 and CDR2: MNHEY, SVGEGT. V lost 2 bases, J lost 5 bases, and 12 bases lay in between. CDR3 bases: TGTGCCAGCAGTTACACAGGGAGAGGGGAGACCCAGTACTTC. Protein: CASSYTGRGETQYF.

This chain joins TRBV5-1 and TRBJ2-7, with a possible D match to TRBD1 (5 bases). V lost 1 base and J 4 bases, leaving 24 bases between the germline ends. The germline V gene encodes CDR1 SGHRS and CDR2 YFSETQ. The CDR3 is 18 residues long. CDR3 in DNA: TGCGCCAGCAGCTTGTCAGAAGGGGCCGGCAGGGCAAGGTACGAGCAGTACTTC. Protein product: CASSLSEGAGRARYEQYF.

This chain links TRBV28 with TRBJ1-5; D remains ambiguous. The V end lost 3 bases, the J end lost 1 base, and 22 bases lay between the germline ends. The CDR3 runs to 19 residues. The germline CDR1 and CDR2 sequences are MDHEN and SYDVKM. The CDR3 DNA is TGTGCCAGCAGTTTCGTTGGAGGGAACCGGGGTTTGAGCAATCAGCCCCAGCATTTT. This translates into CASSFVGGNRGLSNQPQHF. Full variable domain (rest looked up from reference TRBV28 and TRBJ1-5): DVKVTQSSRYLVKRTGEKVFLECVQDMDHENMFWYRQDPGLGLRLIYFSYDVKMKEKGDIPEGYSVSREKKERFSLILESASTNQTSMYLCASSFVGGNRGLSNQPQHFGDGTRLSIL.

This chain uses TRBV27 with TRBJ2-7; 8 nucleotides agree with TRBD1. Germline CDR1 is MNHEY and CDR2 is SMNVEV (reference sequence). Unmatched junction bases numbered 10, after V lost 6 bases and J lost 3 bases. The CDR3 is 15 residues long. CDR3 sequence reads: CASSSHGGQGYEQYF. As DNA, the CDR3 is TGTGCCAGCAGCTCGCATGGAGGACAGGGCTACGAGCAGTACTTC.

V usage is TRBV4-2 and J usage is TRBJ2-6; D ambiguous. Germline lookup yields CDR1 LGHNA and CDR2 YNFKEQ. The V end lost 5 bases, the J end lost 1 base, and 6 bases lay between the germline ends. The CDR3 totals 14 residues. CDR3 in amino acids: CASSSLSGANVLTF. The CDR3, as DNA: TGTGCCAGCAGCTCTCTTTCTGGGGCCAACGTCCTGACTTTC.

The CDR3 region has the DNA TGTGCCAGCAGTTACGGGACTCTGCAATATGAGCAGTTCTTC. It is translated as CASSYGTLQYEQFF. The V and J genes are TRBV6-6 and TRBJ2-1; the D gene is possibly TRBD2 (6 bases). With 2 bases removed from V and 8 bases from J, the gap between germline ends came to 13 bases. The CDR3 contains 14 residues. Germline lookup yields CDR1 MNHNY and CDR2 SVGAGI (reference sequence).

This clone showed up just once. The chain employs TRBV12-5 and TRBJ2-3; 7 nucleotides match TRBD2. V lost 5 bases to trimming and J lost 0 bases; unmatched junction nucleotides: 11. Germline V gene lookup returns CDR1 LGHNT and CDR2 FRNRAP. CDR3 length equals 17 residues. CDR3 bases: TGTGCTAGTGGTCGCGAGGGGCAGCGGGAAAGCACAGATACGCAGTATTTT. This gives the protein CASGREGQRESTDTQYF.

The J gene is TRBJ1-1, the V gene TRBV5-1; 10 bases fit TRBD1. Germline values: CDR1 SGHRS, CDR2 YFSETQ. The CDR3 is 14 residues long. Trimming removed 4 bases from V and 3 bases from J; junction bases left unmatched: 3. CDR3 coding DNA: TGCGCCAGCAGCCGGACAGGGGGGGACACTGAAGCTTTCTTT. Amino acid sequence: CASSRTGGDTEAFF. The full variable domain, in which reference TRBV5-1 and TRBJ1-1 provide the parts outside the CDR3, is KAGVTQTPRYLIKTRGQQVTLSCSPISGHRSVSWYQQTPGQGLQFLFEYFSETQRNKGNFPGRFSGRQFSNSRSEMNVSTLELGDSALYLCASSRTGGDTEAFFGQGTRLTVV.

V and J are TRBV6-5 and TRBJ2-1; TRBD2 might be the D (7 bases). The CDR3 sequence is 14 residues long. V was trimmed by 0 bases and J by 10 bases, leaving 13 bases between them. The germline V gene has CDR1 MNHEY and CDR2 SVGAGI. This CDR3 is CASSYSRGGLEQFF. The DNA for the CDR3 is TGTGCCAGCAGTTACTCGAGGGGGGGCCTAGAGCAGTTCTTC.

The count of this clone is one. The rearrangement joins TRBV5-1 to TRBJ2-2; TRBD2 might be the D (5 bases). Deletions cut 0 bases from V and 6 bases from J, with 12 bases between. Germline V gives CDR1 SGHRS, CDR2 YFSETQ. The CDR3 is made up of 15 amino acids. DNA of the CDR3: TGCGCCAGCAGCTTGGTTGGTGGGAGTTCCGGGGAGCTGTTTTTT. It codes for CASSLVGGSSGELFF.

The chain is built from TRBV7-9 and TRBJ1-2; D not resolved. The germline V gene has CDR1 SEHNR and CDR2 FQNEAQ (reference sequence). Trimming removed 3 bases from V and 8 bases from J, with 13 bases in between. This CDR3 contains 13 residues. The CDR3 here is CASSFEGLGGYTF. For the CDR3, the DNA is TGTGCCAGCAGCTTTGAGGGTTTGGGAGGCTACACCTTC.